The clone carrying this TCR beta chain was seen only a few times. As yet, its antigen is unknown. The data belong to a study of early T cells in non-severe SARS-CoV-2 infection. Study summary: Sequencing of bulk RNA from unsorted whole blood was done, without chain pairing. General study findings and limits: In VDJdb matching, anti-spike CD8 responses were favored while private and CD4 specificities went missing.

V was clipped by 7 bases and J by 4 bases; unmatched bases: 3. Germline V gene lookup returns CDR1 SQVTM and CDR2 ANQGSEA. The CDR3 loop spans 12 amino acids. Attached unique molecular identifiers marked individual cDNA molecules. TCRdb analysed the 5' RACE reads with MiXCR anew, one entry per CDR3 protein. This sample carries 60,000 to 75,000 distinct CDR3 sequences, 11% of them seen once, and the ten largest clones take 5% to 7%. The chain links TRBV29-1 to TRBJ2-1; 8 bases align to TRBD1. The origin of this receptor is an adult who was a healthcare worker with PCR-confirmed SARS-CoV-2 infection or an uninfected control (not recorded which). The starting material was whole blood, obtained at baseline. The CDR3 DNA reads as TGCAGCGCGACAGGGGAATACAATGAGCAGTTCTTC. As protein: CSATGEYNEQFF.